These T cell receptor beta chains were read from a single sample in a study of metastatic and nonmetastatic thyroid tumors. TCRdb reanalyzed the PCR reads with MiXCR. The data contain some 26,000 clones, around 3.5% of them singletons. Sequencing used blood. Receptors were obtained from a male donor with papillary thyroid cancer or a benign thyroid nodule (not recorded which). Some clones in this sample may be carry-over from other donors' samples. CDR3s include the opening cysteine and the closing phenylalanine or tryptophan. D genes are given only for firm matches. Expanded clones get a size class; other rows say once, few or many, or leave the size out.

.	.	TRBJ2-7	TRBV6-2/TRBV6-3	CASRPQSGHYEQYF	TGTGCCAGCAGGCCACAGTCAGGGCACTACGAGCAGTACTTC
.	many	TRBJ2-3	TRBV13	CASSARADTQYF	TGTGCCAGCAGCGCCAGGGCAGATACGCAGTATTTT
.	many	TRBJ2-3	TRBV19	CASSMGGWTDTQYF	TGTGCCAGTAGTATGGGGGGCTGGACAGATACGCAGTATTTT
TRBD2	.	TRBJ2-2	TRBV15	CATSRERTSPRMVSNTGELFF	TGTGCCACCAGCAGAGAAAGGACTAGCCCACGTATGGTATCGAACACCGGGGAGCTGTTTTTT
.	many	TRBJ1-4	TRBV20-1	CSARAGTGEKLFF	TGCAGTGCTAGAGCCGGTACAGGAGAAAAACTGTTTTTT
TRBD1	many	TRBJ1-4	TRBV24-1	CATSDFAGGEKLFF	TGTGCCACCAGTGATTTTGCAGGGGGGGAAAAACTGTTTTTT
TRBD1	medium-sized	TRBJ1-2	TRBV6-1	CASSEGQGAGGYTF	TGTGCCAGCAGTGAAGGACAGGGGGCCGGTGGCTACACCTTC
.	many	TRBJ2-1	TRBV10-3	CAISESAGDSFYNEQFF	TGTGCCATCAGTGAGTCGGCAGGCGACTCTTTCTACAATGAGCAGTTCTTC
TRBD1	.	TRBJ1-6	TRBV27	CASSLPGQGTRALHF	TGTGCCAGCAGCCTACCGGGACAGGGTACGAGAGCCCTCCACTTT
.	many	TRBJ1-2	TRBV20-1	CSARGYRVGGYTF	TGCAGTGCTAGGGGTTATCGGGTGGGTGGCTACACCTTC
.	.	TRBJ1-1	TRBV6-4	CASSDTTVESGEAFF	TGTGCCAGCAGTGACACGACCGTGGAAAGTGGTGAAGCTTTCTTT
.	few	TRBJ1-6	TRBV7-3	CASSSQGSGSPLHF	TGTGCCAGCAGCTCCCAGGGTAGTGGTTCACCCCTCCACTTT
.	many	TRBJ2-2	TRBV20-1	CSARNGPLPGELFF	TGCAGTGCTAGGAACGGGCCCCTACCCGGGGAGCTGTTTTTT
.	many	TRBJ2-5	TRBV11-2	CASSRRFQETQYF	TGTGCCAGCAGCAGGAGGTTCCAAGAGACCCAGTACTTC
.	many	TRBJ2-1	TRBV29-1	CSVRGTGPNEQFF	TGCAGCGTCCGCGGCACAGGTCCTAATGAGCAGTTCTTC